This TCR beta chain derives from a study of blood T cell repertoires in COVID-19. Study details: Whether acute or convalescent, the COVID-19 samples came from the United States, Italy and Spain.

The CDR3 consists of 16 residues. CDR1 MNHNS and CDR2 SASEGT come from the germline V gene. Trimming removed 0 bases from V and 7 bases from J, with 15 bases in between. The data were produced by immunoSEQ multiplex PCR, yet TCRdb's version contains in-frame clones alone and is incomplete. The data contain roughly 50,000 clones, 82% of them singletons. The V gene is TRBV6-1, the J gene TRBJ1-4, with no clear D. The sequence was collected from a man in his forties with acute or convalescent COVID-19. The sequenced material came from peripheral blood. This CDR3 reads CASSEAEGSILEKLFF. In nucleotides, the CDR3 is TGTGCCAGCAGTGAAGCAGAGGGCAGTATCCTTGAAAAACTGTTTTTT.